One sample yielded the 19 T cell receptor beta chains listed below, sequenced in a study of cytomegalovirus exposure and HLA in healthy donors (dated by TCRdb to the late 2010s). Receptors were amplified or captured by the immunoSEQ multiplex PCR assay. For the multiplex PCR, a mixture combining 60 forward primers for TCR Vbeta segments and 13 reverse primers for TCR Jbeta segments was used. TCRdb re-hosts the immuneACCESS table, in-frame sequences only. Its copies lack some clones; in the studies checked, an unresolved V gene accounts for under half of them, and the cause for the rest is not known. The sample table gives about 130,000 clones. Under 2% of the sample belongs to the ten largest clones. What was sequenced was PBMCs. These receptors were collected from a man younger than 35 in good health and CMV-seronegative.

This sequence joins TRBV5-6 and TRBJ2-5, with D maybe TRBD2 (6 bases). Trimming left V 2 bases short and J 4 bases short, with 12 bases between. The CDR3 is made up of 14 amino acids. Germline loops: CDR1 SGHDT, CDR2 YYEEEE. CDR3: CASSFAGTGETQYF. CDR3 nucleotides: TGTGCCAGCAGCTTTGCCGGGACTGGAGAGACCCAGTACTTC.

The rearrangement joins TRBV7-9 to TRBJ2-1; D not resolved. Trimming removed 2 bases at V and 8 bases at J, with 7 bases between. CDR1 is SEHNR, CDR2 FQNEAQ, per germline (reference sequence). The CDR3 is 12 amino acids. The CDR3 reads CASSLLFDEQFF. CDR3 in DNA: TGTGCCAGCAGCTTACTGTTCGATGAGCAGTTCTTC.

DNA for the CDR3: TGTGCCACCAGCAGAGATTATATTACTGAAGCTTTCTTT. Protein: CATSRDYITEAFF. This rearrangement joins TRBV15 to TRBJ1-1, with no clear D. This CDR3 contains 13 residues. The germline V and J ends were trimmed by 0 bases and 5 bases, with 7 bases remaining between them. The germline gives CDR1 LNHNV, CDR2 YYDKDF (reference sequence). Together with reference TRBV15 and TRBJ1-1, the CDR3 gives the full variable domain: DAMVIQNPRYQVTQFGKPVTLSCSQTLNHNVMYWYQQKSSQAPKLLFHYYDKDFNNEADTPDNFQSRRPNTSFCFLDIRSPGLGDTAMYLCATSRDYITEAFFGQGTRLTVV.

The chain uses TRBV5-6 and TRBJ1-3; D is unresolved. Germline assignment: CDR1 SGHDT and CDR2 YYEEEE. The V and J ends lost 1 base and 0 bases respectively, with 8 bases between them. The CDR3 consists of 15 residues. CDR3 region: CASSLTVFSGNTIYF. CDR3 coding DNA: TGTGCCAGCAGCTTGACAGTCTTCTCTGGAAACACCATATATTTT.

CDR3 amino acids: CSARQGAEQFF. The CDR3 nucleotides are TGCAGCGCAAGACAGGGGGCTGAGCAGTTCTTC. J is TRBJ2-1 and V is TRBV29-1; 10 bases line up with TRBD1. The CDR3 loop spans 11 amino acids. Trimming at V came to 7 bases and at J to 9 bases, leaving 3 bases not matched to a gene. Germline loops: CDR1 SQVTM, CDR2 ANQGSEA.

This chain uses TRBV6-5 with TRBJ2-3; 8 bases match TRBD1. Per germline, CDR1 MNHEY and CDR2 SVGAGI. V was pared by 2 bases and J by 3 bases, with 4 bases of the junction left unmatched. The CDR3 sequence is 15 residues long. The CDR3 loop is CASSYRTGRTDTQYF. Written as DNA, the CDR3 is TGTGCCAGCAGTTACAGGACAGGGAGGACAGATACGCAGTATTTT.

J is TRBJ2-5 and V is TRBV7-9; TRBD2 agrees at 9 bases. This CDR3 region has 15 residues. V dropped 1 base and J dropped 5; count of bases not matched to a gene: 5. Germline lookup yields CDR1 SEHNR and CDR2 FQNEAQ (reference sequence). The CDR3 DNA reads TGTGCCAGCAGCTTAGTAGCGGGAGTCTTGGAGACCCAGTACTTC. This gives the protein CASSLVAGVLETQYF.

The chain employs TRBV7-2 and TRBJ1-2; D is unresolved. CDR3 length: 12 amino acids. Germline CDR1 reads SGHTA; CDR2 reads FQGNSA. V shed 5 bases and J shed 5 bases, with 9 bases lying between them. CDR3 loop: CASSREFYGYTF. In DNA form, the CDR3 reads TGTGCCAGCAGCCGCGAATTTTATGGCTACACCTTC. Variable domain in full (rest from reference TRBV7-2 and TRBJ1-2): GAGVSQSPSNKVTEKGKDVELRCDPISGHTALYWYRQSLGQGLEFLIYFQGNSAPDKSGLPSDRFSAERTGGSVSTLTIQRTQQEDSAVYLCASSREFYGYTFGSGTRLTVV.

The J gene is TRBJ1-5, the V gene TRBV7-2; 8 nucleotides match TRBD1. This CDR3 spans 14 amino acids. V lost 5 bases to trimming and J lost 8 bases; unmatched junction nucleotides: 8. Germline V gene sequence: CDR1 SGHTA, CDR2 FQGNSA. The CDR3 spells CASSPDRGLEPQHF. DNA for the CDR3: TGTGCCAGCAGCCCTGACAGGGGATTGGAGCCCCAGCATTTT.

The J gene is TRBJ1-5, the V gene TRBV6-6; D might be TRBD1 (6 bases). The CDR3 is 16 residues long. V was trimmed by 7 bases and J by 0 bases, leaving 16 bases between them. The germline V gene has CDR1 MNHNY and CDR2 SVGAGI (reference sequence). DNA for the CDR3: TGTGCCAGCACCTCCCAAGGGGGGGGTAGCAATCAGCCCCAGCATTTT. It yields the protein CASTSQGGGSNQPQHF.

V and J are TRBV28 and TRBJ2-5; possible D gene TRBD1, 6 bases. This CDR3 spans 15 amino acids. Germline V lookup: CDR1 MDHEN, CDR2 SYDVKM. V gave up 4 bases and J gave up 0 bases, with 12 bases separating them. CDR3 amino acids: CASSWRGQYQETQYF. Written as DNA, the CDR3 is TGTGCCAGCAGTTGGAGAGGACAGTACCAAGAGACCCAGTACTTC.

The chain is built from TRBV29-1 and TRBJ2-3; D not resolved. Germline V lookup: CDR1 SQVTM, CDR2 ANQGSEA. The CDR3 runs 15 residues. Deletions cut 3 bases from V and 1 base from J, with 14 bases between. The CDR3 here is CSVDPLGERTDTQYF. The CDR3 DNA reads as TGCAGCGTTGATCCCCTAGGAGAGCGCACAGATACGCAGTATTTT.

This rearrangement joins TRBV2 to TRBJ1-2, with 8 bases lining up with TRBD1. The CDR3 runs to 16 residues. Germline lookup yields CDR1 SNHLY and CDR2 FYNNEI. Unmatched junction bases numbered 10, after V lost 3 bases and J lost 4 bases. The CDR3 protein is CASSEPDRAIIYGYTF. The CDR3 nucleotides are TGTGCCAGCAGTGAGCCGGACAGGGCGATTATCTATGGCTACACCTTC.

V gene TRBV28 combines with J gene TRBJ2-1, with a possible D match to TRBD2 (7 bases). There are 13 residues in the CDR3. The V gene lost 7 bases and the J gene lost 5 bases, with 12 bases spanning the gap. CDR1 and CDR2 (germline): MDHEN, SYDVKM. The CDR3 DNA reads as TGTGCCAGCAATCAGGGGAGGGACAATGAGCAGTTCTTC. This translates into CASNQGRDNEQFF.

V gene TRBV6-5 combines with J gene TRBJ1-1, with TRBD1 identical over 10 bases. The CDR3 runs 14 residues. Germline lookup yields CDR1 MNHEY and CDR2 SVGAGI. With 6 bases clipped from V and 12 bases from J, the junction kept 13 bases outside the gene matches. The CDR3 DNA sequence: TGTGCCAGCAGCTATCGACAGGGGGCTGGTGGATCTTTCTTT. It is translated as CASSYRQGAGGSFF.

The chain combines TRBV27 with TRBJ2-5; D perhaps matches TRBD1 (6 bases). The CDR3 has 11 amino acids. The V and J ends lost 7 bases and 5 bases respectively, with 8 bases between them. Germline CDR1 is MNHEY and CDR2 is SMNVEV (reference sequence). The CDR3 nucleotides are TGTGCCAGCACCCAGGGGGAGACCCAGTACTTC. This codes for CASTQGETQYF.

CDR3 coding DNA: TGTGCCAGCAGCTACGGGACTAGCGGGACCGAAGAGACCCAGTACTTC. This sequence encodes CASSYGTSGTEETQYF. This chain connects TRBV11-3 to TRBJ2-5; TRBD2 matches at 13 bases. Germline CDR1 reads SGHNT; CDR2 reads YENEEA. The CDR3 consists of 16 residues. The junction had 5 bases not matched to a gene; V was cut back by 4 bases and J by 3 bases. Drawing the rest from reference TRBV11-3 and TRBJ2-5, the complete variable domain is EAGVVQSPRYKIIEKKQPVAFWCNPISGHNTLYWYLQNLGQGPELLIRYENEEAVDDSQLPKDRFSAERLKGVDSTLKIQPAELGDSAVYLCASSYGTSGTEETQYFGPGTRLLVL.

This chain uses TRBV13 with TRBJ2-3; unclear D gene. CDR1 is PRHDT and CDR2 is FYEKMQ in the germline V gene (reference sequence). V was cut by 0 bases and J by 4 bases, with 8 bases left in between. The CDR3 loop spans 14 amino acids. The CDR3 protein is CASSLGGDPDTQYF. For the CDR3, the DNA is TGTGCCAGCAGCTTAGGCGGAGACCCAGATACGCAGTATTTT.

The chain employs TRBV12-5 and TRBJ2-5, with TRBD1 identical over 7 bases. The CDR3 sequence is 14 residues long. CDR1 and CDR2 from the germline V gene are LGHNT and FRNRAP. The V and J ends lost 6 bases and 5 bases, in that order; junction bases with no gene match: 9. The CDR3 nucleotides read TGTGCTAGTGGACCTGACAGGGAACGGGAGACCCAGTACTTC. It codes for CASGPDRERETQYF.